This T cell receptor (beta chain) comes out of a study of blood T cells in healthy people across ages. Study in general: Researchers report that template switching captured about one barcoded beta molecule per two T cells.

V lost 5 bases and J lost 2; bases outside the gene matches: 4. CDR1 and CDR2 from the germline V gene are MNHEY and SVGEGT. The CDR3 length is 14 residues. Notes on this clonotype: Its antigen is unidentified.

Study findings and constraints: The fall in TCR beta diversity per million T cells was roughly linear with age.

Primers used in a second PCR of roughly 6 to 11 cycles were a sample-barcoded 5' primer and a J-beta primer mix. A template-switch adaptor with 12 random nucleotides tagged each cDNA molecule. Each CDR3 protein is one row after TCRdb ran MiXCR on the 5' RACE reads. The sample comprises 650,000 to 950,000 distinct CDR3 sequences, around 43% of which are singletons, and roughly 19% rests with the top ten. Every participating donor contributed about 10 milliliters of peripheral blood through a draw. This receptor was identified in a man in his 60s in good health. Input material: blood. The rearrangement uses TRBV6-2 or TRBV6-3 and TRBJ2-7, with 9 bases lining up with TRBD2. CDR3 sequence reads: CASSGLAIPYEQYF. CDR3 DNA sequence: TGTGCCAGCAGTGGACTAGCGATTCCCTACGAGCAGTACTTC.